This TCR beta chain was documented in a study of CD8 T cells in Susac syndrome. Study observations and caveats: The study conceded that its TCR sequencing and HLA analysis involved relatively few individuals.

This clonotype was seen just once. Antigen specificity is unknown. Relapsing-remitting disease, either stable or active, was present in the treatment-naive patients who were the multiple sclerosis controls. The CD8+ and CD4+ T cells were isolated magnetically using a negative isolation approach, whereas the TEMRA cells were enriched by FACS. Germline CDR1 reads SQVTM; CDR2 reads ANQGSEA. V was clipped by 3 bases and J by 4 bases; unmatched bases: 21. This CDR3 spans 21 amino acids. With random hexamers, roughly 0.5 to 1 ug RNA was reverse transcribed. Amplification of TCR beta CDR3 spanned 54 Vbeta and 13 Jbeta via immunoSEQ multiplex PCR. TCRdb re-called the immunoSEQ multiplex PCR reads with MiXCR, one entry per CDR3 protein. Here the sample spans about 180,000 distinct CDR3 sequences, 85% to 95% being singletons.

This rearrangement joins TRBV29-1 to TRBJ2-1; TRBD2 aligns across 13 bases. The clonotype comes from a human donor with multiple sclerosis. The sequenced material came from CD8+ T cells from PBMCs. The chain's CDR3 is CSVEGLAGNLHRGSRYNEQFF. The CDR3 coding sequence is TGCAGCGTTGAGGGACTAGCGGGAAACCTACATCGAGGGTCCCGGTACAATGAGCAGTTCTTC.